This T cell receptor (beta chain) was captured by sequencing in a study of T cell clonality in common variable immunodeficiency. This clone was seen a few times. Its antigen is undetermined. The read finishes 3 residues shy of the CDR3 end, and the germline J gene is used to complete it. Diagnosis required reduced IgG, IgA and/or IgM with specific antibody deficiency. CVID subjects had received replacement immunoglobulin for at least one year. Overall study results and limits: Compared with controls, CVID subjects had fewer shared TCRbeta clones. Links between repertoire features and CVID complications were heterogeneity-limited. In common variable immunodeficiency, TCR beta chains reportedly carried fewer deletions and N-nucleotide insertions.

V shed 1 base and J shed 5 bases, with 12 bases lying between them. This CDR3 is 14 amino acids long. Germline CDR1 and CDR2: SGHVS and FQNEAQ. Sequencing was performed with immunoSEQ multiplex PCR; in TCRdb, only in-frame clones are kept and a portion is missing. Altogether 25,000 to 35,000 clones were found in the sample, and no singletons occur. Material: peripheral blood mononuclear cells. V is TRBV7-8 and J is TRBJ2-7; no clear D. This clonotype originated in a human donor with common variable immunodeficiency. CDR3 region: CASSLVSEYHEQYF. The part of the CDR3 DNA that was read is TGTGCCAGCAGCTTAGTTAGTGAGTACCACGAG.